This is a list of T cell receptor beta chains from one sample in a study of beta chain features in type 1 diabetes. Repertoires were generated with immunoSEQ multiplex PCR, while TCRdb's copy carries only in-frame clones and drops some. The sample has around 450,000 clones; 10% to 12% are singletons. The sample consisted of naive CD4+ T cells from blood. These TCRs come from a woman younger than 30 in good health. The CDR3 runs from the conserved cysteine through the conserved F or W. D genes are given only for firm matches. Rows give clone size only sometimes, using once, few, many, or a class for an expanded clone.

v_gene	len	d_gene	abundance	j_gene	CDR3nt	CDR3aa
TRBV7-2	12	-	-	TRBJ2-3	TGTGCCAGCAGCCGTAGGCCAGATACGCAGTATTTT	CASSRRPDTQYF
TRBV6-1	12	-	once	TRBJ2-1	TGTGCCAGCAGTGAAGACGTAAGGGGGCAGTTCTTC	CASSEDVRGQFF
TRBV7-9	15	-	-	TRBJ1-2	TGTGCCAGCAGCCGGAGCCAGCTACCTAACTATGGCTACACCTTC	CASSRSQLPNYGYTF
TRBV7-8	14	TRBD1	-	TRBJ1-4	TGTGCCAGCAGCGAGGACAGGGTGGGAGAAAAACTGTTTTTT	CASSEDRVGEKLFF
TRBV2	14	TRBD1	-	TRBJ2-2	TGTGCCAGCAGATCCGGGACAGTGCCCGGGGAGCTGTTTTTT	CASRSGTVPGELFF
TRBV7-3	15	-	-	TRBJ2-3	TGTGCCAGCAGCTTAGAGGCCGGCGCCACAGATACGCAGTATTTT	CASSLEAGATDTQYF
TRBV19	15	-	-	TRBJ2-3	TGTGCCAGTAGTCCCCAGCGGTCCCTGTCAGATACGCAGTATTTT	CASSPQRSLSDTQYF
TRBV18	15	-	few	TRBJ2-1	TGTGCCAGCTCATCGTCGGGTTACTCCTACAATGAGCAGTTCTTC	CASSSSGYSYNEQFF
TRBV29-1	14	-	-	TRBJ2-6	TGCAGCGTTCTCAAGGGAGGAGGGGCCAACGTCCTGACTTTC	CSVLKGGGANVLTF
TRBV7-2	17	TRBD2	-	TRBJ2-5	TGTGCCAGCAGCTTAGCCTTATGGACTAGCGGGAGAGAGACCCAGTACTTC	CASSLALWTSGRETQYF
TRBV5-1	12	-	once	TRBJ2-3	TGCGCCAGCAGCTTTTACACAGATACGCAGTATTTT	CASSFYTDTQYF
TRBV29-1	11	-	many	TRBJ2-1	TGCAGCGTTGCCAGAGACAATGAGCAGTTCTTC	CSVARDNEQFF
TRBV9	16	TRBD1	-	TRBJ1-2	TGTGCCAGCAGCGCGTTAGGGACAGACCCCGACTATGGCTACACCTTC	CASSALGTDPDYGYTF
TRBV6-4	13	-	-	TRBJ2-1	TGTGCCAGCAGTGACTCGGCCCGCAATGAGCAGTTCTTC	CASSDSARNEQFF
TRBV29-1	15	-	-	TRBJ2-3	TGCAGCGTTGGGCAGCTAGCAGCCTCCACAGATACGCAGTATTTT	CSVGQLAASTDTQYF
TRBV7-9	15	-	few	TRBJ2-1	TGTGCCAGCAGCTTAGGGGACAACCACTACAATGAGCAGTTCTTC	CASSLGDNHYNEQFF
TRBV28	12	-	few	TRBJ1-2	TGTGCCAGCAGTTTATCTGCATATGGCTACACCTTC	CASSLSAYGYTF
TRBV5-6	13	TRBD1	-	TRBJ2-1	TGTGCCAGCAGCCTGCCACAGGGGGCCGGGCAGTTCTTC	CASSLPQGAGQFF
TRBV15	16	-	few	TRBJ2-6	TGTGCCACCAGCGTCGAAGGGCCCTCTGGGGCCAACGTCCTGACTTTC	CATSVEGPSGANVLTF
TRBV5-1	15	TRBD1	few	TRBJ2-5	TGCGCCAGCAGCTTGATGCCAGGGGGCGCGGAGACCCAGTACTTC	CASSLMPGGAETQYF
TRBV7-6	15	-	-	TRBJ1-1	TGTGCCAGCAGCCGCACCGAGGGTGGGAACACTGAAGCTTTCTTT	CASSRTEGGNTEAFF
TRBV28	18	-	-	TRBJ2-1	TGTGCCACCCAAGGGCAGGGGTTCAGGGACGGTCCTCACAATGAGCAGTTCTTC	CATQGQGFRDGPHNEQFF
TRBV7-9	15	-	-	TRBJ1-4	TGTGCCAGCAGCCCAAAACAGGGCTCTAATGAAAAACTGTTTTTT	CASSPKQGSNEKLFF
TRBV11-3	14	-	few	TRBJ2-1	TGTGCCAGCAGCCCCGTAGGGGCTTACAATGAGCAGTTCTTC	CASSPVGAYNEQFF
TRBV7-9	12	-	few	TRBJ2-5	TGTGCCAGCAGCTTCGGATGGGAGACCCAGTACTTC	CASSFGWETQYF
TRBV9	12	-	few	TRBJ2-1	TGTGCCAGCAGCGTAGCCGGGAATGAGCAGTTCTTC	CASSVAGNEQFF
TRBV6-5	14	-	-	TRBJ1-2	TGTGCCAGCAAAATGGTACAGGGCGGCTATGGCTACACCTTC	CASKMVQGGYGYTF
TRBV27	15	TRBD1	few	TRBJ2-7	TGTGCCAGCAGCCCAACCGGGACAGGGGGTCGCGAGCAGTACTTC	CASSPTGTGGREQYF
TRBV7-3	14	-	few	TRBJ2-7	TGTGCCAGCAGCTTACAGGGAGGCACCTACGAGCAGTACTTC	CASSLQGGTYEQYF
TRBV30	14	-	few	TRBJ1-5	TGTGCCTGGAGTGTACCAGGAGCTGGTCAGCCCCAGCATTTT	CAWSVPGAGQPQHF
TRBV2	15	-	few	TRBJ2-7	TGTGCCAGCAGTTCCAGGTTCTTAAGCTCCTACGAGCAGTACTTC	CASSSRFLSSYEQYF
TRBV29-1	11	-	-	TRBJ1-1	TGCAGCGTTGCGCACCACACTGAAGCTTTCTTT	CSVAHHTEAFF
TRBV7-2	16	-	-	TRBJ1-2	TGTGCCAGCAGCCCCCGAGTGGGAAGAGGGAACTATGGCTACACCTTC	CASSPRVGRGNYGYTF
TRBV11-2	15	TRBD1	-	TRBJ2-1	TGTGCCAGCAGCTTATGGCAGGGGGCTAGGTATGAGCAGTTCTTC	CASSLWQGARYEQFF
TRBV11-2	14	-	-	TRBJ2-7	TGTGCCAGCAGCAGGGGACATGAGTTCTACGAGCAGTACTTC	CASSRGHEFYEQYF
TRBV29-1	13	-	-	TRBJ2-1	TGCAGCGTTGGCGTTGGGGGACTCAATGAGCAGTTCTTC	CSVGVGGLNEQFF
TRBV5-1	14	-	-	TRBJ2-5	TGCGCCAGCAGCTTGGGGGCAATCCAAGAGACCCAGTACTTC	CASSLGAIQETQYF
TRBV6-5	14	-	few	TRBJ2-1	TGTGCCAGCAGTTTCGGACTTTCCTACAATGAGCAGTTCTTC	CASSFGLSYNEQFF
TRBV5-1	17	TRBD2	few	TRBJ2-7	TGCGCCAGCAGCTTCATCAGGACTAGCGGGAGCTCCTACGAGCAGTACTTC	CASSFIRTSGSSYEQYF
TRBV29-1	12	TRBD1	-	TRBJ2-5	TGCAGCGTCGTTGGACAGGGAGAGACCCAGTACTTC	CSVVGQGETQYF
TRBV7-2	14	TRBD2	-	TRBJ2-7	TGTGCCAGCAGCCTTAGCGGGAACCCCTACGAGCAGTACTTC	CASSLSGNPYEQYF
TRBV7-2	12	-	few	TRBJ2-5	TGTGCCAGCAGCCTGTTAGAAGAGACCCAGTACTTC	CASSLLEETQYF
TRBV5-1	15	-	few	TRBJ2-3	TGCGCCAGCAGCTTAGGACACTCTAGCACAGATACGCAGTATTTT	CASSLGHSSTDTQYF
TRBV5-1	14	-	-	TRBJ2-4	TGCGCCAGCAGCTCAGGGCTAGCCAAAAACATTCAGTACTTC	CASSSGLAKNIQYF
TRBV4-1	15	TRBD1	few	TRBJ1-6	TGCGCCAGCAGCCAACAGGGGGCCGTCCGTTCACCCCTCCACTTT	CASSQQGAVRSPLHF
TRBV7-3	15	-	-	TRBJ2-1	TGTGCCAGCAGCTTAATGGCGGGATCCTACAATGAGCAGTTCTTC	CASSLMAGSYNEQFF
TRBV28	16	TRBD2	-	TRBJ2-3	TGTGCCAGCAGTTTCGGAGCGGGGCACACCACAGATACGCAGTATTTT	CASSFGAGHTTDTQYF
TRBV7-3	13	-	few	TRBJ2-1	TGTGCCAGCAGCTTATTGGCGTCCAATGAGCAGTTCTTC	CASSLLASNEQFF
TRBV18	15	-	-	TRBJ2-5	TGTGCCAGCTCACCACGGTATAGGGACCAAGAGACCCAGTACTTC	CASSPRYRDQETQYF
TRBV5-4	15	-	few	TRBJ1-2	TGTGCCAGCAGCTTGAGGAGCCAGACTAACTATGGCTACACCTTC	CASSLRSQTNYGYTF